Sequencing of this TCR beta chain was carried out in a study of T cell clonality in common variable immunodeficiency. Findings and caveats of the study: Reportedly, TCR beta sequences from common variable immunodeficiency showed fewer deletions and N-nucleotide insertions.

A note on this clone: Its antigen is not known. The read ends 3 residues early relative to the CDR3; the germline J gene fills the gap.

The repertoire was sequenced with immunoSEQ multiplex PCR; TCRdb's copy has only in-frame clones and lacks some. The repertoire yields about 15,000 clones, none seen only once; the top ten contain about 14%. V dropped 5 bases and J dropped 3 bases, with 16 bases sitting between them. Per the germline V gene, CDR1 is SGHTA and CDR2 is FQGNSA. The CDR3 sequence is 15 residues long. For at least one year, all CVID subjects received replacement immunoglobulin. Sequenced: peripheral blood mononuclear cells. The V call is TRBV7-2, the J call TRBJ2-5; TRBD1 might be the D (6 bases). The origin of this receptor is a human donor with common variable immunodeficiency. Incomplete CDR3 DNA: TGTGCCAGCAGCAGAACAGGGTTTCGCGAAGAGACC. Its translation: CASSRTGFREET. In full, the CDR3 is CASSRTGFREETQYF.